Below are 30 T cell receptor beta chains sequenced from a single sample in a study of T-cell memory formation after mild COVID-19. TCRdb called the 5' RACE reads again in MiXCR, with one record for every CDR3 protein. The table has tens of thousands of distinct CDR3 sequences, 12% seen once. The source material was PBMCs or a T cell subset sorted from them (not recorded which). The receptors were gathered from a man younger than 35 who had mild COVID-19 (a few samples of this study predate the infection). Cell type and time point are not known.

This clonotype has just a few counts. V gene TRBV5-1 combines with J gene TRBJ1-1; maybe TRBD1 (6 bases). V was cut by 4 bases and J by 7 bases, with 17 bases left in between. The CDR3 runs to 14 residues. Germline CDR1 reads SGHRS; CDR2 reads YFSETQ. CDR3 coding DNA: TGCGCCAGCAGCCGACAGCAGGGGTGGGGTGAAGCTTTCTTT. It translates to CASSRQQGWGEAFF.

The chain couples TRBV29-1 to TRBJ2-5; D possibly corresponds to TRBD2 (5 bases). Between the trimmed V and J ends, which lost 6 bases and 2 bases, there was a span of 13 bases. Germline CDR1 reads SQVTM; CDR2 reads ANQGSEA. The CDR3 contains 13 residues. The CDR3 DNA reads TGCAGCGTCTCCTCCGGGGTTCAAGAGACCCAGTACTTC. Translation gives CSVSSGVQETQYF.

This clonotype occurred a few times. This chain links TRBV28 with TRBJ1-1; TRBD1 might be the D (6 bases). Germline V CDR1 and CDR2: MDHEN, SYDVKM. The CDR3 runs 15 residues. Deletions cut 1 base from V and 10 bases from J, with 19 bases between. Here the CDR3 reads CASSLYVGEGVGAFF. CDR3 nucleotides: TGTGCCAGCAGTTTATACGTCGGTGAGGGGGTTGGAGCTTTCTTT.

V usage is TRBV12-5 and J usage is TRBJ2-7, with a weak D call TRBD2 (7 bases). CDR3 size: 15 residues. Deletions cut 7 bases from V and 1 base from J, with 17 bases between. Germline lookup yields CDR1 LGHNT and CDR2 FRNRAP. Here the CDR3 reads CASVRGGAISYEQYV. The DNA for the CDR3 is TGTGCTAGTGTTCGTGGGGGGGCCATATCCTACGAGCAGTACGTC.

This clonotype occurred many times. V is TRBV12-3 or TRBV12-4 and J is TRBJ2-3; D is perhaps TRBD1 (6 bases). V was shortened by 4 bases and J by 4 bases, with 15 bases between the two germline ends. The CDR3 is made up of 15 amino acids. The CDR3 DNA is TGTGCCAGCAGTTCTAGCAGGGGTGAGGCAGATACGCAGTATTTT. Translating gives CASSSSRGEADTQYF.

The rearrangement joins TRBV6-2 or TRBV6-3 to TRBJ2-5; 12 bases align to TRBD2. This CDR3 comprises 17 residues. V was pared by 2 bases and J by 1 base, with 5 bases of the junction left unmatched. The germline CDR1 and CDR2 sequences are MNHEY and SVGEGT. This CDR3 reads CASSYESTSGGQETQYF. In DNA form, the CDR3 reads TGTGCCAGCAGTTACGAGTCGACTAGCGGGGGCCAAGAGACCCAGTACTTC.

Only a few counts were recorded for this clonotype. CDR3 region: CASSSGGLDSYEQYF. The CDR3 bases are TGCGCCAGCAGCTCGGGGGGACTGGACTCCTACGAGCAGTACTTC. V is TRBV5-1 and J is TRBJ2-7; 7 bases are shared with TRBD2. CDR1 is SGHRS, CDR2 YFSETQ, per germline. The CDR3 is made up of 15 amino acids. The trim removed 3 bases at V and 0 bases at J, leaving 6 bases unmatched.

The J gene is TRBJ2-1, the V gene TRBV15; maybe TRBD2 (7 bases). The V end lost 3 bases, the J end lost 8 bases, and 20 bases lay between the germline ends. The CDR3 has 16 amino acids. CDR1 LNHNV and CDR2 YYDKDF come from the germline V gene (reference sequence). The CDR3 sequence is CATSSFTGTGGDEQFF. The CDR3 DNA follows: TGTGCCACCAGCAGCTTTACCGGGACGGGGGGCGATGAGCAGTTCTTC. Full variable domain (outside the CDR3, taken from reference TRBV15 and TRBJ2-1): DAMVIQNPRYQVTQFGKPVTLSCSQTLNHNVMYWYQQKSSQAPKLLFHYYDKDFNNEADTPDNFQSRRPNTSFCFLDIRSPGLGDTAMYLCATSSFTGTGGDEQFFGPGTRLTVL.

This clonotype was counted at least ten times. The CDR3 nucleotides are TGTGCCAGCAGTTACATGAGGGTCTACACCTTC. Amino acids: CASSYMRVYTF. The chain couples TRBV6-5 to TRBJ1-2; unclear D gene. This CDR3 spans 11 amino acids. The germline gives CDR1 MNHEY, CDR2 SVGAGI. V dropped 2 bases and J dropped 10 bases, with 8 bases sitting between them.

This clonotype was counted ten times or more. The rearrangement joins TRBV10-3 to TRBJ1-2; D gene uncertain. Per germline, CDR1 ENHRY and CDR2 SYGVKD. The length of the CDR3 is 16 residues. The V and J ends lost 0 bases and 8 bases respectively, with 19 bases between them. CDR3 sequence (DNA): TGTGCCATCAGTGAGTCCGCCCGTCGGGGAAGTAACGGCTACACCTTC. It translates to CAISESARRGSNGYTF.

This clonotype was recorded a few times. The chain couples TRBV20-1 to TRBJ2-5; 12 nucleotides align to TRBD2. V was pared by 4 bases and J by 4 bases, with 1 base of the junction left unmatched. The germline gives CDR1 DFQATT, CDR2 SNEGSKA (reference sequence). The CDR3 spans 13 residues. This CDR3 reads CSATSGGGETQYF. The CDR3 bases are TGCAGTGCTACTAGCGGGGGGGGAGAGACCCAGTACTTC.

The chain joins TRBV2 to TRBJ2-7; D is perhaps TRBD2 (6 bases). This CDR3 comprises 14 residues. V gave up 5 bases and J gave up 0 bases, with 11 bases separating them. CDR1 and CDR2 (germline): SNHLY, FYNNEI. CDR3 amino acids: CASSRDGSSYEQYF. CDR3 in DNA: TGTGCCAGCAGTCGGGACGGGAGCTCCTACGAGCAGTACTTC.

This clonotype qualifies as medium-sized (0.01 to 0.1%). The chain combines TRBV6-5 with TRBJ1-1; D not certain. Trimming pared 1 base from V and 4 bases from J, leaving 13 bases between. CDR3 size: 15 residues. The germline CDR1 and CDR2 sequences are MNHEY and SVGAGI. CDR3: CASSYYPGRGTEAFF. Here the CDR3 DNA reads TGTGCCAGCAGTTACTACCCCGGTCGGGGCACTGAAGCTTTCTTT.

The table lists this clonotype with a few counts. The CDR3 DNA is TGTGCCAGCAGCCCCCTCGGGGGGGAGATAGGCGAGACCCAGTACTTC. It encodes CASSPLGGEIGETQYF. This chain connects TRBV7-3 to TRBJ2-5; 8 bases map to TRBD2. The CDR3 consists of 16 residues. The germline V gene encodes CDR1 SGHTA and CDR2 FQGTGA. Trimming removed 5 bases from V and 5 bases from J; junction bases left unmatched: 13.

This clonotype has more than one count but fewer than ten. The chain has TRBV4-2 and TRBJ2-3; 12 positions match TRBD2. The CDR3 runs 17 residues. CDR1 is LGHNA, CDR2 YNFKEQ, per germline. Trimming cost V 4 bases and J 0 bases; bases outside gene matches: 5. The CDR3 bases are TGTGCCAGCAGCCTAGGACTAGCGGGGCTTAGCACAGATACGCAGTATTTT. It specifies CASSLGLAGLSTDTQYF.

The genes are TRBV18 and TRBJ1-2, with 8 nucleotides matching TRBD1. With V trimmed by 6 bases and J by 6 bases, 15 bases remained unmatched. Per germline, CDR1 KGHSH and CDR2 LQKENI. This CDR3 spans 16 amino acids. CDR3 coding DNA: TGTGCCAGCTCCCGGCAGAGTGGACAGGGACGTGATGGCTACACCTTC. Protein sequence: CASSRQSGQGRDGYTF.

The J gene is TRBJ2-5, the V gene TRBV18; 8 bases map to TRBD1. The germline CDR1 and CDR2 sequences are KGHSH and LQKENI. The CDR3 is 14 residues long. Losses at the gene ends were 2 bases for V and 4 bases for J; bases not matched to a gene: 3. CDR3 nucleotide sequence: TGTGCCAGCTCACCAAGCAGGGGGCGAGAGACCCAGTACTTC. Translation gives CASSPSRGRETQYF.

Only a few counts were recorded for this clonotype. The chain links TRBV5-4 to TRBJ2-5; D perhaps matches TRBD1 (5 bases). V dropped 1 base and J dropped 4 bases, with 5 bases sitting between them. The CDR3 contains 12 residues. Germline CDR1 reads SGHNT; CDR2 reads YYREEE (reference sequence). The CDR3 DNA reads TGTGCCAGCAGCTTGACAGGAGAGACCCAGTACTTC. Translated: CASSLTGETQYF.

This CDR3 is CASSPLSGGHYNEQFF. CDR3 sequence (DNA): TGTGCCAGCAGCCCCCTTAGCGGGGGACACTACAATGAGCAGTTCTTC. The V and J genes are TRBV5-8 and TRBJ2-1; 9 positions agree with TRBD2. Trimming at V came to 4 bases and at J to 3 bases, leaving 8 bases not matched to a gene. The V gene's germline CDR1 is SGHTS and CDR2 YDEGEE. The length of the CDR3 is 16 residues. The full variable domain, its missing parts supplied by reference TRBV5-8 and TRBJ2-1, is EAGVTQSPTHLIKTRGQQATLRCSPISGHTSVYWYQQALGLGLQFLLWYDEGEERNRGNFPPRFSGRQFPNYSSELNVNALELEDSALYLCASSPLSGGHYNEQFFGPGTRLTVL.

This clonotype was recorded a few times. The chain uses TRBV5-1 and TRBJ1-1; tentatively, D is TRBD1 (5 bases). Germline lookup yields CDR1 SGHRS and CDR2 YFSETQ. Trimming cost V 1 base and J 4 bases, with 8 bases left between them. This CDR3 region has 13 residues. The CDR3 DNA follows: TGCGCCAGCAGCTTGAAAGGGACCACTGAAGCTTTCTTT. This gives the protein CASSLKGTTEAFF.

The chain employs TRBV4-1 and TRBJ2-2, with D possibly being TRBD2 (7 bases). The ends were cut back, 4 bases at V and 5 bases at J, with 14 bases in the middle. This CDR3 is built from 15 residues. Germline V CDR1 and CDR2: MGHRA, YSYEKL. CDR3 sequence: CASSRGGGGTGELFF. For the CDR3, the DNA is TGCGCCAGCAGCCGGGGGGGCGGTGGAACCGGGGAGCTGTTTTTT.

This clonotype was recorded at least ten times. J is TRBJ2-7 and V is TRBV29-1, with a tentative D call TRBD1 (6 bases). Germline V CDR1 and CDR2: SQVTM, ANQGSEA. The CDR3 loop spans 13 amino acids. Trimming took off 6 bases at V and 4 bases at J, with 16 bases between the two ends. The CDR3 spells CSVVGQGFYEQYF. The CDR3 region has the DNA TGCAGCGTGGTGGGCCAGGGGTTTTACGAGCAGTACTTC.

This clonotype was counted at least ten times. V is TRBV20-1 and J is TRBJ2-7; D is undetermined. V dropped 0 bases and J dropped 3 bases, with 12 bases sitting between them. This CDR3 is built from 14 residues. Germline values: CDR1 DFQATT, CDR2 SNEGSKA (reference sequence). CDR3: CSAREAIGRYEQYF. The CDR3 DNA reads TGCAGTGCTAGAGAGGCTATAGGCCGCTACGAGCAGTACTTC.

This clonotype was picked up a small number of times. This CDR3 reads CASSPGTSRSSYNSPLHF. The CDR3 DNA sequence: TGTGCCAGCAGCCCCGGGACTAGCCGTAGCTCCTATAATTCACCCCTCCACTTT. The chain is built from TRBV7-9 and TRBJ1-6; D is perhaps TRBD1 (5 bases). The CDR3 totals 18 residues. V was trimmed by 5 bases and J by 0 bases, leaving 17 bases between them. CDR1 SEHNR and CDR2 FQNEAQ come from the germline V gene (reference sequence).

This clonotype came up a few times. This chain links TRBV6-4 with TRBJ2-2; TRBD2 aligns across 7 bases. Looked up from germline, CDR1 is MRHNA and CDR2 is SNTAGT. The CDR3 totals 15 residues. V shed 3 bases, J shed 3 bases, and the junction held 4 bases outside the gene matches. CDR3 protein: CASSEGGIDTGELFF. The CDR3 coding sequence is TGTGCCAGCAGTGAGGGGGGGATAGACACCGGGGAGCTGTTTTTT.

V usage is TRBV9 and J usage is TRBJ2-1; maybe TRBD2 (7 bases). This CDR3 contains 15 residues. Deletions cut 0 bases from V and 4 bases from J, with 11 bases between. CDR1 is SGDLS, CDR2 YYNGEE, per germline. CDR3 coding DNA: TGTGCCAGCAGCGTAGGCGGGGGCGAATACAATGAGCAGTTCTTC. It translates to CASSVGGGEYNEQFF.

V and J are TRBV20-1 and TRBJ2-5; no clear D. The V gene's germline CDR1 is DFQATT and CDR2 SNEGSKA (reference sequence). The CDR3 consists of 12 residues. Trimming stripped 6 bases from V and 6 bases from J, with 14 bases between. This CDR3 is CSASARWKTQYF. The DNA for the CDR3 is TGCAGTGCCTCCGCGAGGTGGAAGACCCAGTACTTC.

The chain joins TRBV5-1 to TRBJ1-5; D gene ambiguous. CDR3 length: 14 amino acids. Germline loops: CDR1 SGHRS, CDR2 YFSETQ. V lost 4 bases and J 2 bases, leaving 10 bases between the germline ends. This CDR3 is CASSPGNGNQPQHF. DNA of the CDR3: TGCGCCAGCAGCCCGGGGAACGGCAATCAGCCCCAGCATTTT.

This clonotype has more than one count but fewer than ten. The chain combines TRBV5-5 with TRBJ2-2; 13 nucleotides align to TRBD2. The V gene's germline CDR1 is SGHKS and CDR2 YYEKEE (reference sequence). The CDR3 has 17 residues. V gave up 4 bases and J gave up 7 bases; unmatched junction bases: 10. The chain's CDR3 is CASSLQLAGGPGGELFF. Here the CDR3 DNA reads TGTGCCAGCAGCCTACAACTAGCGGGGGGGCCTGGCGGGGAGCTGTTTTTT. The variable domain in full, with the rest retrieved from reference TRBV5-5 and TRBJ2-2, is DAGVTQSPTHLIKTRGQQVTLRCSPISGHKSVSWYQQVLGQGPQFIFQYYEKEERGRGNFPDRFSARQFPNYSSELNVNALLLGDSALYLCASSLQLAGGPGGELFFGEGSRLTVL.

A single count supports this clonotype. This rearrangement joins TRBV29-1 to TRBJ2-7; the match to TRBD1 covers 7 bases. CDR1 and CDR2 (germline): SQVTM, ANQGSEA. There are 11 residues in the CDR3. V was clipped by 7 bases and J by 5 bases; unmatched bases: 5. CDR3 protein: CSALTGDEQYF. CDR3 sequence (DNA): TGCAGCGCCCTCACAGGGGACGAGCAGTACTTC.